This entry lists 21 T cell receptor beta chains sequenced from one sample in a study of OX40 agonist ivuxolimab in advanced cancers. Assay: immunoSEQ multiplex PCR; the TCRdb copy retains only in-frame clones and omits some. The data show fewer than 20,000 clones, around 80% seen once. The sequenced sample was CD4+ or CD8+ T cells sorted from blood, obtained in a trial of the OX40 agonist ivuxolimab. These TCRs come from an adult with an advanced solid tumor such as melanoma, head and neck, liver or kidney cancer.

The V and J genes are TRBV28 and TRBJ2-5; the match to TRBD2 covers 10 bases. The CDR3 is made up of 17 amino acids. V shed 5 bases and J 1 base; nucleotides not matched to a gene: 10. Germline values: CDR1 MDHEN, CDR2 SYDVKM. The CDR3 DNA reads TGTGCCAGCAGTCCGGGGAAACTAGCGGGGACCCAAGAGACCCAGTACTTC. This gives the protein CASSPGKLAGTQETQYF.

The CDR3 coding sequence is TGTGCCAGCAGTGAAGCTTTAAGGAGGGCAGATACGCAGTATTTT. It yields the protein CASSEALRRADTQYF. The chain carries TRBV6-1 and TRBJ2-3, with D possibly TRBD2 on 6 matching bases. The germline CDR1 and CDR2 sequences are MNHNS and SASEGT. This CDR3 has 15 residues. V shed 0 bases and J shed 4 bases, with 11 bases lying between them.

The chain couples TRBV5-4 to TRBJ1-6, with TRBD1 as a possible D gene (5 bases). V was pared by 4 bases and J by 5 bases, with 13 bases between. Germline CDR1 is SGHNT and CDR2 is YYREEE (reference sequence). CDR3 length equals 15 residues. The CDR3 DNA is TGTGCCAGCAGCGTCGGGACGGAGAATAATTCACCCCTCCACTTT. Its translation is CASSVGTENNSPLHF.

The chain carries TRBV9 and TRBJ2-2; 9 bases fit TRBD1. Unmatched junction bases numbered 2, after V lost 1 base and J lost 4 bases. The CDR3 has 15 residues. The germline gives CDR1 SGDLS, CDR2 YYNGEE. The CDR3 nucleotides read TGTGCCAGCAGCGTACACAGGGGGCCCACCGGGGAGCTGTTTTTT. Protein product: CASSVHRGPTGELFF. Looking up the rest from reference TRBV9 and TRBJ2-2 gives the full variable domain: DSGVTQTPKHLITATGQRVTLRCSPRSGDLSVYWYQQSLDQGLQFLIQYYNGEERAKGNILERFSAQQFPDLHSELNLSSLELGDSALYFCASSVHRGPTGELFFGEGSRLTVL.

The genes are TRBV27 and TRBJ2-2, with 16 bases that match TRBD2. Germline V gene sequence: CDR1 MNHEY, CDR2 SMNVEV (reference sequence). This CDR3 is built from 21 residues. The ends lost 2 bases at V and 3 bases at J; junction bases unmatched: 12. CDR3 region: CASSLQSYGTSGREDTGELFF. The CDR3 DNA is TGTGCCAGCAGTTTACAGAGTTATGGGACTAGCGGGAGGGAGGACACCGGGGAGCTGTTTTTT.

This chain connects TRBV5-6 to TRBJ2-1, with 11 bases fitting TRBD2. V was clipped by 3 bases and J by 7 bases; unmatched bases: 9. This CDR3 comprises 16 residues. Per germline, CDR1 SGHDT and CDR2 YYEEEE. The CDR3 is CASSSLLAGVMNEQFF. CDR3 nucleotides: TGTGCCAGCAGCTCCCTACTAGCGGGAGTCATGAATGAGCAGTTCTTC.

Concerning this clone: Other nucleotide sequences from this sample produce the same CDR3. The V and J genes are TRBV11-2 and TRBJ1-1; D might be TRBD1 (5 bases). This CDR3 comprises 12 residues. With 1 base removed from V and 7 bases from J, the gap between germline ends came to 7 bases. Germline values: CDR1 SGHAT, CDR2 FQNNGV. CDR3 residues: CASSLGGLEAFF. The DNA of the CDR3 is TGTGCCAGCAGCTTAGGGGGCCTTGAAGCTTTCTTT.

The chain couples TRBV28 to TRBJ2-7; TRBD2 aligns across 11 bases. V lost 6 bases, J lost 6 bases, and 7 bases stayed unmatched. The CDR3 has 14 residues. CDR1 MDHEN and CDR2 SYDVKM come from the germline V gene. CDR3 sequence (DNA): TGTGCCAGCAGCCAACTAGCGGGAGCGAGCGAGCAGTACTTC. Translating it yields CASSQLAGASEQYF.

The chain employs TRBV27 and TRBJ2-7; 8 nucleotides align to TRBD1. Germline-derived CDR1 and CDR2 are MNHEY and SMNVEV (reference sequence). The CDR3 runs to 14 residues. The V gene end was trimmed by 5 bases and the J gene end by 6 bases; junction bases not matched to a gene: 9. CDR3 DNA: TGTGCCAGCAGTACCCGGACAGGGATTGGCGAGCAGTACTTC. This encodes CASSTRTGIGEQYF.

The chain is built from TRBV6-6 and TRBJ2-1; possibly TRBD1 for D (6 bases). The CDR3 covers 16 residues. Germline CDR1 MNHNY, CDR2 SVGAGI (reference sequence). Between the trimmed V and J ends, which lost 0 bases and 4 bases, there was a span of 13 bases. In DNA, the CDR3 is TGTGCCAGCAGTTACTCGGCGACAGGTACTTACAATGAGCAGTTCTTC. Its translation is CASSYSATGTYNEQFF.

The genes are TRBV28 and TRBJ2-1, with 11 bases matching TRBD2. CDR3 length: 17 amino acids. Germline CDR1 reads MDHEN; CDR2 reads SYDVKM. Unmatched junction bases numbered 4, after V lost 3 bases and J lost 0 bases. The CDR3 DNA reads TGTGCCAGCAGTTTTGGACTAGCGGGTACCTCCTACAATGAGCAGTTCTTC. Encoded protein: CASSFGLAGTSYNEQFF.

V and J are TRBV28 and TRBJ2-5, with TRBD2 matching over 14 bases. The J call could be wrong; TRBJ2-7 is a better fit for the DNA end. Germline CDR1 is MDHEN and CDR2 is SYDVKM. The CDR3 is 17 residues long. This CDR3 is CATKGLAGAPDSYEQYF. CDR3 DNA: TGTGCCACCAAGGGACTAGCGGGAGCCCCCGACTCCTACGAGCAGTACTTC.

The rearrangement joins TRBV4-3 to TRBJ2-7; D may be TRBD1 or TRBD2 (5 bases each). The V end lost 0 bases, the J end lost 2 bases, and 11 bases lay between the germline ends. This CDR3 region has 15 residues. The germline gives CDR1 LGHNA, CDR2 YSLEER. CDR3 bases: TGCGCCAGCAGCCAAGAAGGGGACCTGACCTACGAGCAGTACTTC. Protein sequence: CASSQEGDLTYEQYF.

This clone has just a few counts. The chain links TRBV28 to TRBJ1-4; D unclear. CDR3 length: 14 amino acids. CDR1 is MDHEN, CDR2 SYDVKM, per germline. V lost 7 bases and J lost 2, with 11 bases in between. The DNA of the CDR3 is TGTGCCAGCAACCCCGGCGGGACTAATGAAAAACTGTTTTTT. Translated, it gives CASNPGGTNEKLFF.

The V and J genes are TRBV29-1 and TRBJ2-1, with TRBD2 matching over 10 bases. Per the germline V gene, CDR1 is SQVTM and CDR2 is ANQGSEA. After removal of 5 bases from V and 4 bases from J, the junction contained 11 bases not matched to a gene. The length of the CDR3 is 16 residues. CDR3 nucleotide sequence: TGCAGCGTTCCCACCCCCTTGACTAGCGGGTACAATGAGCAGTTCTTC. Its protein is CSVPTPLTSGYNEQFF.

The chain couples TRBV4-3 to TRBJ2-3; D is undetermined. V lost 2 bases, J lost 0 bases, and 15 bases lay in between. The CDR3 extends over 17 amino acids. Per germline, CDR1 LGHNA and CDR2 YSLEER. This chain's CDR3 is CASSQMAPGSSTDTQYF. The DNA for the CDR3 is TGCGCCAGCAGCCAAATGGCGCCAGGCTCTAGCACAGATACGCAGTATTTT.

The rearrangement links TRBV2 to TRBJ1-4; 8 bases agree with TRBD1. This CDR3 is built from 14 residues. Germline CDR1 SNHLY, CDR2 FYNNEI. With V trimmed by 4 bases and J by 7 bases, 5 bases remained unmatched. Here the CDR3 reads CASSVQGAGEKLFF. CDR3 sequence (DNA): TGTGCCAGCAGTGTTCAGGGGGCGGGTGAAAAACTGTTTTTT.

The J gene is TRBJ2-7, the V gene TRBV6-5; TRBD2 matches 9 bases. This CDR3 spans 15 amino acids. The V gene's germline CDR1 is MNHEY and CDR2 SVGAGI. Trimming removed 5 bases from V and 3 bases from J; junction bases left unmatched: 8. As DNA, the CDR3 is TGTGCCAGCAGTAGTAGCGGGAGTTCTCGCTACGAGCAGTACTTC. Translated: CASSSSGSSRYEQYF.

The J gene is TRBJ1-1, the V gene TRBV6-1, with a possible D match to TRBD1 (6 bases). The CDR3 length is 14 residues. Germline V CDR1 and CDR2: MNHNS, SASEGT. Trimming took 6 bases from V and 4 from J, leaving 15 bases between them. The CDR3: CASSDRGGGTEAFF. As DNA, the CDR3 is TGTGCCAGCAGCGATAGGGGAGGGGGCACTGAAGCTTTCTTT.

This clone was found a few times. For the CDR3, the DNA is TGCGCCAGCAGCCAAGACAGAGCGATGAACACTGAAGCTTTCTTT. Protein: CASSQDRAMNTEAFF. The chain has TRBV4-3 and TRBJ1-1; D remains ambiguous. The CDR3 has 15 amino acids. V was trimmed by 0 bases and J by 0 bases, leaving 8 bases between them. Germline lookup yields CDR1 LGHNA and CDR2 YSLEER.

There are a few counts of this clone. This sequence joins TRBV27 and TRBJ2-3, with 11 bases identical to TRBD2. The CDR3 contains 15 residues. The V gene's germline CDR1 is MNHEY and CDR2 SMNVEV (reference sequence). After removal of 1 base from V and 3 bases from J, the junction contained 0 bases not matched to a gene. CDR3: CASSLLAGGTDTQYF. The CDR3 coding sequence is TGTGCCAGCAGTTTATTAGCGGGAGGGACAGATACGCAGTATTTT.